The 9 T cell receptor beta chains below all came from one sample that was sequenced in a study of neoadjuvant nivolumab and ipilimumab in lung cancer. The protocol was immunoSEQ multiplex PCR, while the TCRdb copy is restricted to in-frame clones and leaves out a portion. The table has 40,000 or so clones, about 88% seen once. The material sequenced was peripheral blood, taken before neoadjuvant nivolumab, alone or with ipilimumab. The receptor set was obtained from an adult with non-small cell lung cancer.

The rearrangement uses TRBV5-8 and TRBJ1-1; 8 bases match TRBD1. Trimming cost V 1 base and J 7 bases; bases outside gene matches: 9. The germline gives CDR1 SGHTS, CDR2 YDEGEE. This CDR3 is built from 15 residues. The CDR3 region has the DNA TGTGCCAGCAGCTTGCGATTGCCAGGGGGCATTGAAGCTTTCTTT. This encodes CASSLRLPGGIEAFF.

The sample holds a few counts of this clone. CDR3 residues: CSAALKETQYF. CDR3 sequence (DNA): TGCAGTGCCGCACTCAAAGAGACCCAGTACTTC. The rearrangement joins TRBV20-1 to TRBJ2-5; unclear D gene. The germline CDR1 and CDR2 sequences are DFQATT and SNEGSKA (reference sequence). The CDR3 length is 11 residues. Trimming shortened V by 6 bases and J by 3 bases, and 8 bases separated the two germline ends.

This clone was counted a single time. The V call is TRBV6-1, the J call TRBJ1-5, with D maybe TRBD1 (6 bases). The CDR3 sequence is 14 residues long. The V gene lost 7 bases and the J gene lost 6 bases, with 16 bases spanning the gap. Germline V gene lookup returns CDR1 MNHNS and CDR2 SASEGT. The CDR3, as DNA: TGTGCCAGCACCCCGAGGGGGGGGAGTCAGCCCCAGCATTTT. It translates to CASTPRGGSQPQHF.

Points on this clone: One end of the junction does not line up with germline, which may come from a read error. The chain recombines TRBV7-2 with TRBJ2-3, with TRBD2 as a possible D gene (5 bases). Germline assignment: CDR1 SGHTA and CDR2 FQGNSA. CDR3 length: 16 residues. The CDR3, as DNA: TGTGCCAGCAGCTTATCACGGCAGCCCGGGGAAAACCCGGTCCATTTT. Residues: CASSLSRQPGENPVHF.

The rearrangement uses TRBV11-2 and TRBJ1-3, with D tentatively TRBD1 (5 bases). Germline V CDR1 and CDR2: SGHAT, FQNNGV. The V end was cut by 5 bases, the J end by 2 bases, with 13 bases between. The CDR3 is made up of 15 amino acids. CDR3 nucleotides: TGTGCCAGCAGCCGGGACGATCAGGCTGGAAACACCATATATTTT. Amino acid sequence: CASSRDDQAGNTIYF.

The chain recombines TRBV30 with TRBJ1-1; the match to TRBD1 covers 9 bases. This CDR3 comprises 19 residues. With V trimmed by 1 base and J by 1 base, 16 bases remained unmatched. The germline V gene encodes CDR1 GTSNPN and CDR2 SVGIG (reference sequence). The CDR3 DNA is TGTGCCTGGAGTGAGAGGAACAGGGGGCGATGGGATAAGAACACTGAAGCTTTCTTT. Translated: CAWSERNRGRWDKNTEAFF. Filled out from reference TRBV30 and TRBJ1-1, the complete variable domain reads SQTIHQWPATLVQPVGSPLSLECTVEGTSNPNLYWYRQAAGRGLQLLFYSVGIGQISSEVPQNLSASRPQDRQFILSSKKLLLSDSGFYLCAWSERNRGRWDKNTEAFFGQGTRLTVV.

The gene calls are TRBV7-2 and TRBJ1-2; unclear D gene. Germline CDR1 reads SGHTA; CDR2 reads FQGNSA. This CDR3 is built from 15 residues. Trimming took 0 bases from V and 5 from J, leaving 13 bases between them. The chain's CDR3 is CASSLARRSSYGYTF. Here the CDR3 DNA reads TGTGCCAGCAGCTTAGCAAGAAGGTCTTCGTATGGCTACACCTTC.

The J gene is TRBJ2-7, the V gene TRBV27; D not certain. From germline, CDR1 is MNHEY and CDR2 SMNVEV (reference sequence). The CDR3 is 13 residues long. V lost 3 bases, J lost 2 bases, and 8 bases lay in between. As DNA, the CDR3 is TGTGCCAGCAGTTTGGATGTAACCTACGAGCAGTACTTC. Translation: CASSLDVTYEQYF.

The chain carries TRBV6-5 and TRBJ2-7; D tentatively reads TRBD1 or TRBD2 (5 bases each). Germline-derived CDR1 and CDR2 are MNHEY and SVGAGI. The CDR3 consists of 15 residues. V dropped 3 bases and J dropped 0 bases, with 12 bases sitting between them. The CDR3: CASSYTGTDSYEQYF. As DNA, the CDR3 is TGTGCCAGCAGTTATACCGGGACGGACTCCTACGAGCAGTACTTC.